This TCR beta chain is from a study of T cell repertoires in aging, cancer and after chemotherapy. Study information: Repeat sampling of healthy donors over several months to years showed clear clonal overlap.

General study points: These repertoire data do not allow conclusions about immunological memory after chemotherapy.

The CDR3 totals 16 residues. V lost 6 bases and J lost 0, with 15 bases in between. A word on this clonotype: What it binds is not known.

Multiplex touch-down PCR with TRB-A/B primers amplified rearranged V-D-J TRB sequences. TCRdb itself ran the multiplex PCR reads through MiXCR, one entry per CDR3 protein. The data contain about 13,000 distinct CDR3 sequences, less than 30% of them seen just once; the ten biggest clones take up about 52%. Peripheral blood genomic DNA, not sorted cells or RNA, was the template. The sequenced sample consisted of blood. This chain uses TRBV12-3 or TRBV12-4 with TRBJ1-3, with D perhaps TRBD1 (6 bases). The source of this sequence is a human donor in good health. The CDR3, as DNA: TGTGCCAGCAGGCCTCTACAGGGTCCCTCTGGAAACACCATATATTTT. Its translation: CASRPLQGPSGNTIYF.